The 23 T cell receptor beta chains below come from one sample, sequenced in a study of T cells in Graves' hyperthyroidism and ophthalmopathy. The TCR beta CDR3 regions underwent amplification using RNA transcripts as the source. Primed by the HTBI set, a first-round RT-PCR was run on the TCR CDR3. From the multiplex PCR reads, TCRdb called clonotypes with MiXCR, one entry per CDR3 protein. The sample has roughly 800,000 distinct CDR3 sequences; 38% are singletons. Sequenced material: blood. These receptors all come from a man aged 18 to 29 with Graves' hyperthyroidism.

This sequence joins TRBV7-9 and TRBJ1-2, with D hard to call. There are 14 residues in the CDR3. The germline CDR1 and CDR2 sequences are SEHNR and FQNEAQ (reference sequence). The V gene lost 3 bases and the J gene lost 2 bases, with 10 bases spanning the gap. Here the CDR3 reads CASSFRVPNYGYTF. Here the CDR3 DNA reads TGTGCCAGCAGCTTCCGGGTCCCAAACTATGGCTACACCTTC.

The chain employs TRBV5-6 and TRBJ1-1, with D possibly matching TRBD1 (5 bases). This CDR3 comprises 15 residues. Trimming stripped 2 bases from V and 4 bases from J, with 15 bases between. The germline V gene has CDR1 SGHDT and CDR2 YYEEEE. CDR3 amino acids: CASSLAHVGGTEAFF. The DNA for the CDR3 is TGTGCCAGCAGCTTAGCGCATGTCGGGGGCACTGAAGCTTTCTTT.

The V and J genes are TRBV11-3 and TRBJ1-5, with D perhaps TRBD1 (6 bases). The CDR3 is 15 residues long. V was pared by 5 bases and J by 4 bases, with 15 bases between. Germline loops: CDR1 SGHNT, CDR2 YENEEA. The chain's CDR3 is CASSPGGGANQPQHF. CDR3 bases: TGTGCCAGCAGCCCGGGGGGGGGCGCGAATCAGCCCCAGCATTTT.

This clonotype showed up just a few times. The chain has TRBV5-1 and TRBJ2-7; 7 nucleotides line up with TRBD2. The CDR3 contains 14 residues. Germline lookup yields CDR1 SGHRS and CDR2 YFSETQ. With 4 bases clipped from V and 7 bases from J, the junction kept 11 bases outside the gene matches. CDR3 residues: CASSQRSGAGEQYF. DNA of the CDR3: TGCGCCAGCAGCCAGAGAAGCGGGGCGGGAGAGCAGTACTTC.

In DNA form, the CDR3 reads TGCAGTGCTAGAGATGACAGGGAGACCTATAACTACGAGCAGTACTTC. Amino acid sequence: CSARDDRETYNYEQYF. The V and J genes are TRBV20-1 and TRBJ2-7; 7 bases agree with TRBD1. Per the germline V gene, CDR1 is DFQATT and CDR2 is SNEGSKA (reference sequence). With 0 bases clipped from V and 3 bases from J, the junction kept 11 bases outside the gene matches. CDR3 length: 16 amino acids.

This clonotype was recorded many times. The chain carries TRBV7-6 and TRBJ1-2, with D perhaps TRBD1 (5 bases). The CDR3 has 12 residues. The V and J ends lost 4 bases and 10 bases respectively, with 13 bases between them. Germline lookup yields CDR1 SGHVS and CDR2 FNYEAQ. CDR3 region: CASSSGTGAYTF. The CDR3, as DNA: TGTGCCAGCAGCTCGGGGACCGGCGCCTACACCTTC.

This clonotype came up many times. The J gene is TRBJ2-7, the V gene TRBV9, with D perhaps matching TRBD1 (6 bases). Trimming stripped 4 bases from V and 3 bases from J, with 14 bases between. Germline CDR1 and CDR2: SGDLS and YYNGEE. The CDR3 runs to 14 residues. CDR3 sequence reads: CASSSRQADYEQYF. CDR3 DNA sequence: TGTGCCAGCAGCTCGCGACAGGCAGACTACGAGCAGTACTTC.

This clonotype was detected a few times. CDR3 amino acids: CASSYGQGKNSPLHF. The CDR3 DNA follows: TGTGCCAGCAGTTATGGACAGGGGAAAAATTCACCCCTCCACTTT. J is TRBJ1-6 and V is TRBV6-2 or TRBV6-3; the match to TRBD1 covers 9 bases. V was clipped by 3 bases and J by 7 bases; unmatched bases: 4. Germline values: CDR1 MNHEY, CDR2 SVGEGT. This CDR3 has 15 amino acids.

This clonotype was observed a few times. The V and J genes are TRBV4-1 and TRBJ2-5; the match to TRBD1 covers 7 bases. There are 16 residues in the CDR3. In germline, CDR1 is MGHRA, CDR2 YSYEKL. Trimming cost V 4 bases and J 7 bases; bases outside gene matches: 15. The CDR3 here is CASSRSNRDSLGTQYF. As DNA, the CDR3 is TGCGCCAGCAGCCGGAGCAACCGGGACAGCTTGGGGACCCAGTACTTC.

There are a few counts of this clonotype. CDR3 nucleotides: TGTGCCAGCAGTGGGGACGGCTTACAAGAGACCCAGTACTTC. Protein: CASSGDGLQETQYF. V gene TRBV28 combines with J gene TRBJ2-5; D might be TRBD1 or TRBD2, each matching 5 bases. V was cut by 5 bases and J by 2 bases, with 12 bases left in between. Germline CDR1 MDHEN, CDR2 SYDVKM. This CDR3 contains 14 residues.

The genes are TRBV28 and TRBJ1-1; D gene ambiguous. Trimming took 6 bases from V and 6 from J, leaving 17 bases between them. Germline V gives CDR1 MDHEN, CDR2 SYDVKM. CDR3 length equals 14 residues. In nucleotides, the CDR3 is TGTGCCAGCAGGTCCCCGGACGGGAGCGCTGAAGCTTTCTTT. This gives the protein CASRSPDGSAEAFF.

This clonotype was observed a single time. The chain combines TRBV5-8 with TRBJ1-1; D uncertain. This CDR3 spans 14 amino acids. From germline, CDR1 is SGHTS and CDR2 YDEGEE. V lost 0 bases and J lost 2, with 8 bases in between. The chain's CDR3 is CASSLDISNTEAFF. The CDR3 nucleotides read TGTGCCAGCAGCTTGGATATTTCTAACACTGAAGCTTTCTTT. Full variable domain (outside the CDR3, taken from reference TRBV5-8 and TRBJ1-1): EAGVTQSPTHLIKTRGQQATLRCSPISGHTSVYWYQQALGLGLQFLLWYDEGEERNRGNFPPRFSGRQFPNYSSELNVNALELEDSALYLCASSLDISNTEAFFGQGTRLTVV.

Many counts were recorded for this clonotype. This rearrangement joins TRBV7-2 to TRBJ1-6; 10 nucleotides match TRBD1. With 5 bases clipped from V and 5 bases from J, the junction kept 6 bases outside the gene matches. The CDR3 is made up of 16 amino acids. Per germline, CDR1 SGHTA and CDR2 FQGNSA. The CDR3 spells CASSDRDRGDNSPLHF. CDR3 DNA: TGTGCCAGCAGCGACCGGGACAGGGGAGATAATTCACCCCTCCACTTT.

The genes are TRBV6-5 and TRBJ2-7; possible D gene TRBD2, 5 bases. The germline V and J ends were trimmed by 0 bases and 4 bases, with 7 bases remaining between them. Germline V gives CDR1 MNHEY, CDR2 SVGAGI. The length of the CDR3 is 13 residues. CDR3 sequence: CASSYSEAYEQYF. In DNA form, the CDR3 reads TGTGCCAGCAGTTACTCGGAGGCTTACGAGCAGTACTTC.

This clonotype was seen at least ten times. The chain is built from TRBV7-9 and TRBJ1-1; 7 bases agree with TRBD1. The CDR3 is 16 amino acids. The ends lost 1 base at V and 3 bases at J; junction bases unmatched: 8. CDR1 SEHNR and CDR2 FQNEAQ come from the germline V gene (reference sequence). DNA for the CDR3: TGTGCCAGCAGCTTAGAACAGGGGATAGGGGACACTGAAGCTTTCTTT. Encoded protein: CASSLEQGIGDTEAFF.

This rearrangement joins TRBV3-1 to TRBJ2-5, with D tentatively TRBD2 (6 bases). V lost 2 bases, J lost 4 bases, and 14 bases lay in between. Germline lookup yields CDR1 LGHDT and CDR2 YNNKEL (reference sequence). The CDR3 sequence is 15 residues long. Here the CDR3 reads CASSQTLASGETQYF. Written as DNA, the CDR3 is TGTGCCAGCAGCCAAACGCTAGCGAGCGGAGAGACCCAGTACTTC.

The sample holds many counts of this clonotype. This chain links TRBV2 with TRBJ2-2, with D hard to call. Trimming stripped 7 bases from V and 3 bases from J, with 15 bases between. This CDR3 comprises 15 residues. The V gene's germline CDR1 is SNHLY and CDR2 FYNNEI. The chain's CDR3 is CASKWSLSDTGELFF. CDR3 sequence (DNA): TGTGCCAGCAAGTGGAGTTTAAGCGACACCGGGGAGCTGTTTTTT.

J is TRBJ2-7 and V is TRBV11-2; no clear D gene. The germline V gene has CDR1 SGHAT and CDR2 FQNNGV. The CDR3 is 14 residues long. The ends were cut back, 6 bases at V and 1 base at J, with 13 bases in the middle. CDR3 amino acids: CASSRRGISYEQYF. CDR3 DNA sequence: TGTGCCAGCAGTCGTCGTGGGATTTCCTACGAGCAGTACTTC.

The chain employs TRBV11-1 and TRBJ1-1; D perhaps matches TRBD1 (6 bases). V was trimmed by 6 bases and J by 4 bases, leaving 21 bases between them. The CDR3 sequence is 16 residues long. CDR1 SGHAT and CDR2 FQDESV come from the germline V gene (reference sequence). The CDR3 nucleotides are TGTGCCAGCAGTGTAGACAGGATCTGGGCGATCACTGAAGCTTTCTTT. Protein product: CASSVDRIWAITEAFF.

The rearrangement links TRBV2 to TRBJ2-5, with D possibly being TRBD2 (6 bases). Deletions cut 6 bases from V and 0 bases from J, with 11 bases between. From germline, CDR1 is SNHLY and CDR2 FYNNEI. This CDR3 has 14 amino acids. CDR3 sequence reads: CASRKLADQETQYF. In nucleotides, the CDR3 is TGTGCCAGCAGGAAATTAGCGGACCAAGAGACCCAGTACTTC.

As to this clonotype: The junction shows a germline mismatch at one end, possibly a read error. The chain couples TRBV7-7 to TRBJ2-2; 15 bases agree with TRBD2. Germline lookup yields CDR1 SSHAT and CDR2 FNYEAQ (reference sequence). This CDR3 comprises 17 residues. The CDR3: CASSSGLAGGNTGELFF. Written as DNA, the CDR3 is TGTGCTAGCAGCTCGGGACTAGCGGGAGGGAACACCGGGGAGCTGTTTTTT.

J is TRBJ1-6 and V is TRBV4-1, with D perhaps TRBD1 (5 bases). This CDR3 spans 15 amino acids. Trimming took off 0 bases at V and 10 bases at J, with 13 bases between the two ends. Germline values: CDR1 MGHRA, CDR2 YSYEKL. CDR3 sequence reads: CASSQEGQGESPLHF. In nucleotides, the CDR3 is TGCGCCAGCAGCCAAGAGGGCCAGGGAGAGTCACCCCTCCACTTT.

This clonotype was counted only a few times. This sequence joins TRBV2 and TRBJ1-5; the D is unclear. The CDR3 loop spans 12 amino acids. Germline lookup yields CDR1 SNHLY and CDR2 FYNNEI. V dropped 4 bases and J dropped 5 bases, with 6 bases sitting between them. CDR3 coding DNA: TGTGCCAGCAGTGGAGTCTATCAGCCCCAGCATTTT. It is translated as CASSGVYQPQHF.